A single sample is the source of the 23 T cell receptor beta chains below, sequenced in a study of CD8+ T cells in alopecia areata. As to treatment: oral pan-JAK inhibitor, 5-10 mg twice daily. RNA was isolated and reverse transcribed to cDNA, the sequencing template. Repertoires were generated with immunoSEQ multiplex PCR, while TCRdb's copy carries only in-frame clones and drops some. The data show about 90,000 clones, around 40% seen once. This specimen was CD8+ T cells sorted from blood, taken at week 24, from a patient treated with tofacitinib. These receptors all stem from a human donor with alopecia areata.

This clone showed up just a few times. V gene TRBV29-1 combines with J gene TRBJ2-3, with TRBD2 identical over 10 bases. The CDR3 is made up of 14 amino acids. CDR1 is SQVTM, CDR2 ANQGSEA, per germline. V lost 3 bases, J lost 3 bases, and 3 bases stayed unmatched. Here the CDR3 DNA reads TGCAGCGTTGAGGGACTAGCGCCTACAGATACGCAGTATTTT. It encodes CSVEGLAPTDTQYF.

This chain connects TRBV13 to TRBJ2-5; the match to TRBD2 covers 8 bases. Looked up from germline, CDR1 is PRHDT and CDR2 is FYEKMQ (reference sequence). J was trimmed by 1 base and V by 5 bases; bases with no gene match: 6. This CDR3 spans 15 amino acids. The CDR3 loop is CASSPRTSSQETQYF. CDR3 nucleotides: TGTGCCAGCAGCCCGAGGACTAGCAGCCAAGAGACCCAGTACTTC.

The J gene is TRBJ2-1, the V gene TRBV7-9; D gene unclear. Germline V gene sequence: CDR1 SEHNR, CDR2 FQNEAQ (reference sequence). Trimming stripped 6 bases from V and 8 bases from J, with 14 bases between. This CDR3 is built from 13 residues. The CDR3 protein is CASSWPQAYEQFF. DNA of the CDR3: TGTGCCAGCAGTTGGCCTCAGGCCTATGAGCAGTTCTTC.

This clone has only a few counts. This rearrangement joins TRBV27 to TRBJ2-5; maybe TRBD1 (6 bases). The CDR3 consists of 14 residues. V lost 8 bases to trimming and J lost 1 base, with 14 bases between them. The germline CDR1 and CDR2 sequences are MNHEY and SMNVEV (reference sequence). The CDR3 loop reads CASYAVGGQETQYF. The DNA for the CDR3 is TGTGCCAGCTATGCGGTAGGGGGCCAAGAGACCCAGTACTTC.

This clone was seen only once. The chain is built from TRBV7-9 and TRBJ2-7; D possibly corresponds to TRBD1 (5 bases). The germline V gene encodes CDR1 SEHNR and CDR2 FQNEAQ (reference sequence). Trimming took off 5 bases at V and 5 bases at J, with 10 bases between the two ends. There are 12 residues in the CDR3. The CDR3 nucleotides read TGTGCCAGCAGCCAGGGATTGAACGAGCAGTACTTC. Amino acid sequence: CASSQGLNEQYF.

This chain connects TRBV7-9 to TRBJ1-5; D unclear. Looked up from germline, CDR1 is SEHNR and CDR2 is FQNEAQ (reference sequence). This CDR3 comprises 13 residues. Trimming took off 1 base at V and 4 bases at J, with 5 bases between the two ends. CDR3: CASSLGINQPQHF. CDR3 DNA: TGTGCCAGCAGCTTAGGGATAAATCAGCCCCAGCATTTT.

In this sample, this clone turned up a few times. The rearrangement uses TRBV14 and TRBJ2-7; tentative D call: TRBD2 (5 bases). V lost 0 bases, J lost 2 bases, and 17 bases lay in between. The CDR3 runs to 17 residues. Germline assignment: CDR1 SGHDN and CDR2 FVKESK. The CDR3 DNA reads TGTGCCAGCAGCCAAGATCTAGGGCACGGGATTACCTACGAGCAGTACTTC. Its translation is CASSQDLGHGITYEQYF.

The gene calls are TRBV27 and TRBJ2-1; TRBD2 agrees at 14 bases. The junction had 5 bases not matched to a gene; V was cut back by 6 bases and J by 4 bases. The germline V gene has CDR1 MNHEY and CDR2 SMNVEV (reference sequence). The CDR3 runs 16 residues. The CDR3 protein is CASRAGLAGAYNEQFF. CDR3 DNA sequence: TGTGCCAGCAGGGCGGGACTAGCGGGAGCATACAATGAGCAGTTCTTC.

V and J are TRBV5-6 and TRBJ1-2, with a possible D match to TRBD1 (6 bases). This CDR3 is 15 amino acids long. The germline V and J ends were trimmed by 4 bases and 0 bases, with 13 bases remaining between them. Germline V gives CDR1 SGHDT, CDR2 YYEEEE. The CDR3 DNA reads TGTGCCAGCAGCCTTGACAGGAAAGCTAACTATGGCTACACCTTC. It is translated as CASSLDRKANYGYTF. Supplemented by reference TRBV5-6 and TRBJ1-2, the full variable domain reads DAGVTQSPTHLIKTRGQQVTLRCSPKSGHDTVSWYQQALGQGPQFIFQYYEEEERQRGNFPDRFSGHQFPNYSSELNVNALLLGDSALYLCASSLDRKANYGYTFGSGTRLTVV.

This clone has only a few counts. The chain carries TRBV6-5 and TRBJ1-1; TRBD1 might be the D (5 bases). Germline V lookup: CDR1 MNHEY, CDR2 SVGAGI. The CDR3 is 12 amino acids. V lost 5 bases to trimming and J lost 8 bases, with 12 bases between them. CDR3 nucleotides: TGTGCCAGCAGTCCCAGGGATGGCGAAGCTTTCTTT. Residues: CASSPRDGEAFF.

The rearrangement joins TRBV18 to TRBJ2-2, with D perhaps matching TRBD1 or TRBD2 (5 bases each). Per germline, CDR1 KGHSH and CDR2 LQKENI. Trimming shortened V by 4 bases and J by 0 bases, and 15 bases separated the two germline ends. The length of the CDR3 is 17 residues. CDR3 protein: CASSQSEGNANTGELFF. Written as DNA, the CDR3 is TGTGCCAGCTCACAATCTGAGGGGAACGCGAACACCGGGGAGCTGTTTTTT.

V is TRBV27 and J is TRBJ2-7; D perhaps matches TRBD2 (7 bases). The CDR3 extends over 15 amino acids. Germline V lookup: CDR1 MNHEY, CDR2 SMNVEV (reference sequence). The V end lost 3 bases, the J end lost 1 base, and 13 bases lay between the germline ends. In nucleotides, the CDR3 is TGTGCCAGCAGTTTGGGGGGGGCTGAATCCTACGAGCAGTACTTC. This sequence encodes CASSLGGAESYEQYF.

In its sample, this clone was seen a few times. The rearrangement uses TRBV9 and TRBJ2-7, with TRBD1 identical over 9 bases. The CDR3 totals 13 residues. The V gene end was trimmed by 3 bases and the J gene end by 6 bases; junction bases not matched to a gene: 4. Germline V CDR1 and CDR2: SGDLS, YYNGEE. The CDR3 sequence is CASSEGTGREQYF. DNA for the CDR3: TGTGCCAGCAGCGAGGGGACAGGGCGCGAGCAGTACTTC.

The V and J genes are TRBV5-5 and TRBJ2-1; maybe TRBD1 (6 bases). Germline CDR1 is SGHKS and CDR2 is YYEKEE (reference sequence). This CDR3 is 15 amino acids long. V was pared by 1 base and J by 5 bases, with 13 bases between. CDR3 sequence: CASSLSTGDNNEQFF. DNA of the CDR3: TGTGCCAGCAGCTTGTCGACAGGTGATAACAATGAGCAGTTCTTC.

The chain couples TRBV4-3 to TRBJ2-2; the match to TRBD2 covers 8 bases. The germline V gene encodes CDR1 LGHNA and CDR2 YSLEER. V gave up 0 bases and J gave up 6 bases; unmatched junction bases: 9. The CDR3 length is 17 residues. CDR3 bases: TGCGCCAGCAGCCAAGATGGAGCGGGAGTAGGCGCCGGGGAGCTGTTTTTT. It is translated as CASSQDGAGVGAGELFF.

Only a few counts were recorded for this clone. V usage is TRBV21-1 and J usage is TRBJ2-7; the table's TRBD1 call for D was not verified on the DNA. TRBV21-1 is a pseudogene segment. CDR3 size: 13 residues. The CDR3 spells CASSTQAAYEQYF. CDR3 DNA: TGTGCCAGCAGCACACAGGCTGCCTACGAGCAGTACTTC.

This clone has only a few counts. The same CDR3 can be traced to other DNA sequences in this sample. CDR3 coding DNA: TGCAGCGTTGTCTCCGGGGAGCTGTTTTTT. Translated: CSVVSGELFF. V usage is TRBV29-1 and J usage is TRBJ2-2; D ambiguous. The CDR3 is made up of 10 amino acids. V was pared by 4 bases and J by 6 bases, with 3 bases between. In germline, CDR1 is SQVTM, CDR2 ANQGSEA.

This sequence joins TRBV20-1 and TRBJ2-5; D perhaps matches TRBD2 (5 bases). The CDR3 runs 11 residues. V was clipped by 0 bases and J by 8 bases, with 7 bases between them. Germline loops: CDR1 DFQATT, CDR2 SNEGSKA (reference sequence). DNA for the CDR3: TGCAGTGCTAGAGACGGGGTAACCCAGTACTTC. Amino acids: CSARDGVTQYF.

V gene TRBV6-5 combines with J gene TRBJ2-1; 11 bases are shared with TRBD2. Germline-derived CDR1 and CDR2 are MNHEY and SVGAGI. The V and J ends lost 0 bases and 10 bases, in that order; junction bases with no gene match: 8. The CDR3 is 16 residues long. The CDR3 reads CASSYSTSGTLGEQFF. The CDR3 DNA follows: TGTGCCAGCAGTTACTCGACTAGCGGGACTCTTGGGGAGCAGTTCTTC.

The chain couples TRBV7-9 to TRBJ2-5; D assignment may be TRBD1 or TRBD2 (5 bases each). V was shortened by 1 base and J by 2 bases, with 11 bases between the two germline ends. Per the germline V gene, CDR1 is SEHNR and CDR2 is FQNEAQ (reference sequence). The CDR3 spans 15 residues. The CDR3: CASSLVRDQQETQYF. In DNA form, the CDR3 reads TGTGCCAGCAGCTTAGTCCGGGACCAACAAGAGACCCAGTACTTC.

This clone was detected a few times. The gene calls are TRBV7-9 and TRBJ2-5; 8 bases line up with TRBD2. This CDR3 region has 16 residues. CDR1 is SEHNR and CDR2 is FQNEAQ in the germline V gene (reference sequence). Unmatched junction bases numbered 9, after V lost 6 bases and J lost 0 bases. Here the CDR3 DNA reads TGTGCCAGCAGTCCGACGGGTAGCGGGAACCAAGAGACCCAGTACTTC. It is translated as CASSPTGSGNQETQYF.

The rearrangement links TRBV18 to TRBJ2-7; the D gene is possibly TRBD1 (6 bases). The V end lost 3 bases, the J end lost 6 bases, and 18 bases lay between the germline ends. The CDR3 has 15 residues. The germline V gene encodes CDR1 KGHSH and CDR2 LQKENI. In DNA, the CDR3 is TGTGCCAGCTCACCGTTTGGGGGCACTTTGGGCGAGCAGTACTTC. This encodes CASSPFGGTLGEQYF.

The sample holds a few counts of this clone. V is TRBV23-1 and J is TRBJ2-3; no clear D gene. TRBV23-1 is reported as an ORF; its role is uncertain. CDR3 size: 14 residues. Between the trimmed V and J ends, which lost 9 bases and 6 bases, there was a span of 19 bases. The CDR3 nucleotides read TGCGCCAGGGTCAGCCACTGGTCCGGGGATACGCAGTATTTT. Translation: CARVSHWSGDTQYF.